This TCR beta chain was documented in a study of post-analysis software for immune sequencing data. About the study: The courses of disease that were included comprised relapsing-remitting, secondary progressive and progressive-relapsing multiple sclerosis. Points from the study as a whole: Compared against controls, patients with multiple sclerosis displayed significantly lower normalized Chao1 diversity. F measure grouped same-batch samples tightly together. Four to six TRBV segments were significantly more frequent in patients than in controls. TRBV5-6, TRBV5-1 and TRBV20-1 were among these segments.

Incorporated into the TCR beta cDNA libraries were unique molecular identifiers, which served to reduce PCR and sequencing biases. Between about 1 and 11 million T cells gave rise to about 450,000 cDNA molecules. Each CDR3 protein is one row after TCRdb ran MiXCR on the PCR reads. Among some 890,000 distinct CDR3 sequences listed, about 57% were seen once. The length of the CDR3 is 14 residues. CDR1 is DFQATT and CDR2 is SNEGSKA in the germline V gene (reference sequence). J lost 11 bases, V lost 6 bases, and 13 bases had no gene match. With respect to this clonotype: Antigen specificity is unknown.

This receptor was taken from a girl under 18 with multiple sclerosis. The chain combines TRBV20-1 with TRBJ2-5; 12 bases agree with TRBD2. The source material was blood. This chain's CDR3 is CSATTSGRSWEQYF. The CDR3, as DNA: TGCAGTGCGACGACTAGCGGGAGATCATGGGAGCAGTACTTC.